The 17 T cell receptor beta chains below all came from one sample that was sequenced in a study of cytomegalovirus exposure and HLA in healthy donors. The primer mix had 60 Vbeta and 13 Jbeta primers. The data were produced by immunoSEQ multiplex PCR, yet TCRdb's version contains in-frame clones alone and is incomplete. The table has some 54,000 clones, over 75% seen once. Sequencing was done on a sample of PBMCs. These receptor sequences come from a male donor in good health and CMV-seronegative.

The chain uses TRBV5-1 and TRBJ2-3; 10 nucleotides align to TRBD2. CDR1 and CDR2 from the germline V gene are SGHRS and YFSETQ. This CDR3 has 17 residues. V was pared by 4 bases and J by 3 bases, with 11 bases of the junction left unmatched. As DNA, the CDR3 is TGCGCCAGCAGCCTCATGACCGGGACTAGCGAGACAGATACGCAGTATTTT. Protein product: CASSLMTGTSETDTQYF.

This clone is a singleton in its sample. The V gene is TRBV2, the J gene TRBJ1-2, with 9 bases identical to TRBD1. Germline-derived CDR1 and CDR2 are SNHLY and FYNNEI. The ends lost 8 bases at V and 5 bases at J; junction bases unmatched: 6. The CDR3 covers 13 residues. The DNA for the CDR3 is TGTGCCAGCCGTTGGACAGGGGAATATGGCTACACCTTC. Encoded protein: CASRWTGEYGYTF. Full variable domain (missing parts from reference TRBV2 and TRBJ1-2): EPEVTQTPSHQVTQMGQEVILRCVPISNHLYFYWYRQILGQKVEFLVSFYNNEISEKSEIFDDQFSVERPDGSNFTLKIRSTKLEDSAMYFCASRWTGEYGYTFGSGTRLTVV.

V is TRBV2 and J is TRBJ1-1; D gene ambiguous. Per the germline V gene, CDR1 is SNHLY and CDR2 is FYNNEI. Trimming pared 5 bases from V and 2 bases from J, leaving 15 bases between. CDR3 length: 15 residues. The CDR3 sequence is CASSPFTTANTEAFF. The CDR3 DNA reads as TGTGCCAGCAGTCCCTTTACGACTGCTAACACTGAAGCTTTCTTT.

V usage is TRBV6-5 and J usage is TRBJ1-5, with 8 bases lining up with TRBD1. In germline, CDR1 is MNHEY, CDR2 SVGAGI. This CDR3 has 14 amino acids. Trimming at V came to 6 bases and at J to 0 bases, leaving 1 base not matched to a gene. The CDR3 region is CASRGTGSNQPQHF. The CDR3 coding sequence is TGTGCCAGCAGGGGGACAGGTAGCAATCAGCCCCAGCATTTT.

This chain joins TRBV5-1 and TRBJ2-3; 10 bases fit TRBD2. From germline, CDR1 is SGHRS and CDR2 YFSETQ. The CDR3 is made up of 17 amino acids. V lost 0 bases to trimming and J lost 0 bases; unmatched junction nucleotides: 4. CDR3 in DNA: TGCGCCAGCAGCTTGGTTAGCGGGGGGCGGAGCACAGATACGCAGTATTTT. Amino acid sequence: CASSLVSGGRSTDTQYF.

The rearrangement uses TRBV6-1 and TRBJ1-1, with D unclear. The V gene lost 1 base and the J gene lost 11 bases, with 5 bases spanning the gap. Germline CDR1 and CDR2: MNHNS and SASEGT. The CDR3 runs 10 residues. The CDR3, as DNA: TGTGCCAGCAGTGAAGTAGCGGCTTTCTTT. Protein sequence: CASSEVAAFF.

The chain couples TRBV30 to TRBJ2-7, with D perhaps TRBD1 (5 bases). Germline V lookup: CDR1 GTSNPN, CDR2 SVGIG (reference sequence). V gave up 1 base and J gave up 2 bases, with 12 bases separating them. The CDR3 covers 14 residues. Here the CDR3 reads CAWSGAGKPYEQYF. Here the CDR3 DNA reads TGTGCCTGGAGTGGGGCAGGGAAGCCCTACGAGCAGTACTTC. Supplemented by reference TRBV30 and TRBJ2-7, the full variable domain reads SQTIHQWPATLVQPVGSPLSLECTVEGTSNPNLYWYRQAAGRGLQLLFYSVGIGQISSEVPQNLSASRPQDRQFILSSKKLLLSDSGFYLCAWSGAGKPYEQYFGPGTRLTVT.

V and J are TRBV27 and TRBJ1-2; possibly TRBD1 for D (5 bases). The CDR3 has 13 residues. Germline CDR1 is MNHEY and CDR2 is SMNVEV (reference sequence). V shed 3 bases and J shed 8 bases, with 13 bases lying between them. The CDR3 DNA reads as TGTGCCAGCAGTTTCGGGGCCGCGGGAGGCTACACCTTC. It encodes CASSFGAAGGYTF.

This clone came up once. The genes are TRBV19 and TRBJ1-5; the match to TRBD1 covers 9 bases. Losses at the gene ends were 7 bases for V and 0 bases for J; bases not matched to a gene: 16. The length of the CDR3 is 19 residues. Germline assignment: CDR1 LNHDA and CDR2 SQIVND (reference sequence). The CDR3 DNA reads as TGTGCCAGTACCAGGACAGGGGCCTTGGAAATATATAGCAATCAGCCCCAGCATTTT. Its translation is CASTRTGALEIYSNQPQHF.

This clone has just a few counts. The chain recombines TRBV18 with TRBJ2-4; TRBD1 matches at 8 bases. V lost 3 bases to trimming and J lost 2 bases; unmatched junction nucleotides: 9. Looked up from germline, CDR1 is KGHSH and CDR2 is LQKENI. CDR3 size: 17 residues. The CDR3 sequence is CASSPGVDREPKNIQYF. In DNA form, the CDR3 reads TGTGCCAGCTCACCCGGGGTGGACAGGGAACCCAAAAACATTCAGTACTTC.

Only a few counts were recorded for this clone. The V call is TRBV19, the J call TRBJ1-1, with TRBD1 as a possible D gene (5 bases). Germline V gene data show CDR1 as LNHDA and CDR2 as SQIVND (reference sequence). Trimming left V 10 bases short and J 5 bases short, with 14 bases between. This CDR3 has 12 amino acids. The CDR3 reads CATTRGGTEAFF. The CDR3 region has the DNA TGTGCCACCACCCGCGGGGGAACTGAAGCTTTCTTT.

The chain combines TRBV13 with TRBJ1-5; D remains ambiguous. The germline V and J ends were trimmed by 2 bases and 7 bases, with 6 bases remaining between them. The germline V gene has CDR1 PRHDT and CDR2 FYEKMQ (reference sequence). The CDR3 consists of 12 residues. CDR3 loop: CASSLTGQPQHF. The CDR3 bases are TGTGCCAGCAGCTTAACGGGGCAGCCCCAGCATTTT.

J is TRBJ1-2 and V is TRBV6-6; 9 nucleotides agree with TRBD1. Trimming cost V 7 bases and J 7 bases; bases outside gene matches: 7. The CDR3 contains 13 residues. Germline CDR1 and CDR2: MNHNY and SVGAGI (reference sequence). CDR3 nucleotide sequence: TGTGCCAGCACGGGACAGGGTAATTCTGGCTACACCTTC. This translates into CASTGQGNSGYTF.

V gene TRBV7-3 combines with J gene TRBJ1-1; no definite D call. The CDR3 has 16 amino acids. Germline V gene lookup returns CDR1 SGHTA and CDR2 FQGTGA. V was trimmed by 0 bases and J by 0 bases, leaving 11 bases between them. CDR3 residues: CASSLTPPGLNTEAFF. The CDR3 DNA sequence: TGTGCCAGCAGCTTAACCCCTCCGGGTCTGAACACTGAAGCTTTCTTT.

V usage is TRBV4-1 and J usage is TRBJ2-6; tentative D call: TRBD2 (5 bases). Germline V CDR1 and CDR2: MGHRA, YSYEKL. The V end was cut by 4 bases, the J end by 4 bases, with 17 bases between. The CDR3 consists of 17 residues. The CDR3 loop is CASSPRGSGPGANVLTF. DNA for the CDR3: TGCGCCAGCAGCCCCCGCGGGTCGGGTCCCGGGGCCAACGTCCTGACTTTC.

The chain's CDR3 is CASSLDPTGQGDYGYTF. Here the CDR3 DNA reads TGTGCCAGCAGCTTGGACCCCACCGGGCAGGGGGACTATGGCTACACCTTC. V usage is TRBV5-6 and J usage is TRBJ1-2; 7 bases align to TRBD1. V shed 0 bases and J 3 bases; nucleotides not matched to a gene: 11. The germline gives CDR1 SGHDT, CDR2 YYEEEE. The CDR3 has 17 amino acids.

The V call is TRBV9, the J call TRBJ2-7; D is unclear. CDR1 and CDR2 from the germline V gene are SGDLS and YYNGEE. CDR3 length equals 14 residues. V lost 0 bases and J lost 0, with 7 bases in between. CDR3: CASSVGPTSYEQYF. In DNA, the CDR3 is TGTGCCAGCAGCGTAGGTCCTACCTCCTACGAGCAGTACTTC.